A selection of T cell receptor beta chains follows, all from one sample in a study. In TCRdb, the RT-PCR reads were re-called with MiXCR into one record per CDR3 protein. Among about 680,000 distinct CDR3 sequences listed, about 14% were seen once. The sample was memory CD4+ T cells from blood. All receptors come from a female donor in good health, serving as a healthy control. The CDR3 runs from the conserved cysteine through the conserved F or W. The D gene is left open where the match is weak. Size values are once, few and many counts, or a class for expanded clones, and some rows have none.

>.|.|TRBV18|TRBJ1-2
TGTGCCAGCTCACCTATGGGGGACCCAAACTATGGCTACACCTTC
CASSPMGDPNYGYTF
>.|many|TRBV5-1|TRBJ2-3
TGCGCCAGCAGCTCTCTGGGCGAGGATACGCAGTATTTT
CASSSLGEDTQYF
>.|.|TRBV7-2|TRBJ1-2
TGTGCCAGCAGCTCCGCTGTCCAGCGGGGCTACACCTTC
CASSSAVQRGYTF
>.|many|TRBV2|TRBJ2-1
TGTGCCAGCAGTGAAGAATTGGGGAGGGGGGAGCAGTTCTTC
CASSEELGRGEQFF
>TRBD2|many|TRBV20-1|TRBJ2-2
TGCAGTGCTAGAGTGGGCGGGAGGGCCTTCGGGGAGCTGTTTTTT
CSARVGGRAFGELFF
>.|.|TRBV18|TRBJ1-1
TGTGCTTCTTGCGTGTCAGGAAGAAACACTGAAGCTTTCTTT
CASCVSGRNTEAFF
>.|many|TRBV20-1|TRBJ2-5
TGCAGTGCTCCCCGACAGACCCAAGAGACCCAGTACTTC
CSAPRQTQETQYF
>.|.|TRBV20-1|TRBJ1-1
TGCAGTGCTAGAGATCCTCACAAGAACACTGAAGCTTTCTTT
CSARDPHKNTEAFF
>.|few|TRBV24-1|TRBJ2-1
TGTGCCACCAGTGATTCTCTGGCCATTGGGTACAATGAGCAGTTCTTC
CATSDSLAIGYNEQFF
>.|many|TRBV7-9|TRBJ1-3
TGTGCCAGCAGCCCCGACAGCTCTGGAAACACCATATATTTT
CASSPDSSGNTIYF
>.|many|TRBV6-5|TRBJ1-1
TGTGCCAGCAGTTCCCCCCGGGACATTGAAGCTTTCTTT
CASSSPRDIEAFF
>.|many|TRBV20-1|TRBJ2-3
TGCAGTGCAAGGGCTCGGGAAGATACGCAGTATTTT
CSARAREDTQYF
>.|.|TRBV28|TRBJ2-2
TGTGCCAGCATGGGCAGTCTGATTTCCGGGGAGCTGTTTTTT
CASMGSLISGELFF
>.|many|TRBV6-5|TRBJ2-7
TGTGCCAGCAGTGGAGAAACGGGAGAGCAGTACTTC
CASSGETGEQYF
>TRBD2|.|TRBV20-1|TRBJ2-1
TGCAGTGCTAGCGGCCTAGCGGGAGTCTACAATGAGCAGTTCTTC
CSASGLAGVYNEQFF
>.|.|TRBV7-2|TRBJ2-7
TGTGCCAGCAGCTTAGCGGGGGCCCCACCGTACGAGCAGTACTTC
CASSLAGAPPYEQYF
>.|.|TRBV18|TRBJ2-7
TGTGCCAGCTCACCCCAACCGACAGGAACGTCCTACGAGCAGTACTTC
CASSPQPTGTSYEQYF
>TRBD1|.|TRBV6-1|TRBJ2-1
TGTGCCAGCAGCCGGGGGACAGGGGAATACAATGAGCAGTTCTTC
CASSRGTGEYNEQFF
>.|few|TRBV7-7|TRBJ2-3
TGTGCTAGCAGCGACTCCGTTAGCGCTCAATGCACAGATACGCAGTATTTT
CASSDSVSAQCTDTQYF
>.|few|TRBV10-3|TRBJ1-1
TGTGCCATCAGTGAAGTAGGGGCGAGCACTGAAACTTTCTTT
CAISEVGASTETFF
>.|.|TRBV6-5|TRBJ1-6
TGTGCCAGCAGAAATAACGGGGGACGACATAATTCACCCCTCCACTTT
CASRNNGGRHNSPLHF
>.|.|TRBV7-2|TRBJ1-2
TGTGCCAGCAGCTTAGGGTTGGCAACGTTCGGCTACACCTTC
CASSLGLATFGYTF
>.|few|TRBV7-2|TRBJ1-3
TGTGCCAGCAGCTTAGTTACCCCTGGAAACACCATATATTTT
CASSLVTPGNTIYF
>.|few|TRBV5-1|TRBJ2-2
TGCGCCAGCAGCTCTACAGGGATGGGGGAGCTGTTTTTT
CASSSTGMGELFF
>.|few|TRBV12-3/TRBV12-4|TRBJ2-5
TGTGCCAGCAGTTACGGTAGCCGGGAGACCCAGTACTTC
CASSYGSRETQYF
>.|many|TRBV3-1|TRBJ2-1
TGTGCCAGCAGCAACAGGGACAATGAGCAGTTCTTC
CASSNRDNEQFF
>TRBD1|many|TRBV5-6|TRBJ2-1
TGTGCCAGCAGTCCACAGGGGGACCTACTCAACAATGAGCAGTTCTTC
CASSPQGDLLNNEQFF
>.|.|TRBV28|TRBJ2-7
TGTGCCAGCAGTCTAGGGAAGTCCTACGAGCAGTACTTC
CASSLGKSYEQYF
>.|.|TRBV4-2|TRBJ1-2
TGTGCCAGCAGCCAAGAAGCAGGAGACTATGGCTACACCTTC
CASSQEAGDYGYTF
>TRBD1|many|TRBV27|TRBJ2-3
TGTGCCAGCAGTTTTGGACAGGGAATTGCAGATACGCAGTATTTT
CASSFGQGIADTQYF
>.|.|TRBV20-1|TRBJ1-5
TGCAGTGCTAGGATCCATAATCAGCCCCAGCATTTT
CSARIHNQPQHF
>.|.|TRBV18|TRBJ1-4
TGTGCCAGCTCACCAAGGGCCCCACCCCCTAATGAAAAACTGTTTTTT
CASSPRAPPPNEKLFF
>TRBD2|few|TRBV5-6|TRBJ2-7
TGTGCCAGCAGCTTGTCGGTTGCCCTAGCGGGAGACGGGTTGCAGTACTTC
CASSLSVALAGDGLQYF
>.|.|TRBV11-2|TRBJ2-2
TGTGCCAGCAGCTTCGGCTCACAGACCGGGGAGCTGTTTTTT
CASSFGSQTGELFF
>TRBD2|few|TRBV7-7|TRBJ2-1
TGTGCTAGCAGCTCGTCTCTAGCGGGAGAGCCCAATGAGCAGTTCTTC
CASSSSLAGEPNEQFF
>TRBD1|.|TRBV27|TRBJ2-6
TGTGCCAGCAGTCTCCCGCCATCGACAGGGTTAGCCGGGGCCAACGTCCTGACTTTC
CASSLPPSTGLAGANVLTF
>TRBD2|.|TRBV28|TRBJ2-3
TGTGCCAGCAGACCCCTAACAGCGGGAGGGCCAACAGATACGCAGTATTTT
CASRPLTAGGPTDTQYF
>.|few|TRBV20-1|TRBJ1-5
TGCAGTGCTAGAGATCTCTATACTAGCAATCAGCCCCAGCATTTT
CSARDLYTSNQPQHF
>.|few|TRBV9|TRBJ2-3
TGTGCCAGCAGCGTAGGTCCCGGCCGTCTTGACACAGATACGCAGTATTTT
CASSVGPGRLDTDTQYF
>.|.|TRBV11-2|TRBJ2-5
TGTGCCAGAGGAATAAGGGTTGGGACCCAGTACTTC
CARGIRVGTQYF
>TRBD1|few|TRBV5-6|TRBJ1-2
TGTGCCAGCGCCCAGGGGGGGGCACGGGGCTACACCTTC
CASAQGGARGYTF
>TRBD2|many|TRBV20-1|TRBJ2-7
TGCAGTGCTAGAGATGGAGCGGGAGTGTCCTCCGAGCAGTACTTC
CSARDGAGVSSEQYF
>.|.|TRBV20-1|TRBJ1-2
TGCAGTGCTAGAGACCCTACACAAGACGAGGGCTATGGCTACACCTTC
CSARDPTQDEGYGYTF
>TRBD2|.|TRBV20-1|TRBJ2-7
TGCAGTGCTAGTGGGAGGGGATTATTCAATTTC
CSASGRGLFNF
>.|many|TRBV6-1|TRBJ1-6
TGTGCCAGCAGTGAAGCCGGACAGTGGAATTCACCCCTCCACTTT
CASSEAGQWNSPLHF
>TRBD1|.|TRBV18|TRBJ1-1
TGTGCCAGCTCGTCCTATCAGGGGGACACTGAAGCTTTCTTT
CASSSYQGDTEAFF
>TRBD2|many|TRBV7-2|TRBJ2-1
TGTGCCAGCAGCTTTACTAGCGCCCTATTTCGGGACTCCTACAATGAGCAGTTCTTC
CASSFTSALFRDSYNEQFF
>.|.|TRBV7-2|TRBJ1-6
TGTGCCAGCAGGGGGATGGGGGATTGGAATTCACCCCTCCACTTT
CASRGMGDWNSPLHF
>.|few|TRBV24-1|TRBJ2-3
TGTGCCACCAGTGATTTGCCCGACTTTTCAGATACGCAGTATTTT
CATSDLPDFSDTQYF
>TRBD1|.|TRBV28|TRBJ1-3
TGTGCCAGCAGTTTTCTTACAGGGGCTGGAAACACCATATATTTT
CASSFLTGAGNTIYF
>TRBD1|.|TRBV28|TRBJ2-7
TGTGCCAGCAGTCGTGTATCCGGGACAGGGGGCGGGTTGGGCTACGAGCAGTACTTC
CASSRVSGTGGGLGYEQYF
>.|.|TRBV7-6|TRBJ1-3
TGTGCCAGCAGCTTAGGTCTAGGACCTAGCTCTGGAAACACCATATATTTT
CASSLGLGPSSGNTIYF
>.|.|TRBV20-1|TRBJ2-1
TGCAGTGCTAACCGGGACCCGAGCTCCTACAATGAGCAGTTCTTC
CSANRDPSSYNEQFF
>.|.|TRBV4-1|TRBJ2-1
TGCGCCAGCCGACAGCAGGAGTTCTTC
CASRQQEFF
>TRBD1|few|TRBV4-2|TRBJ2-4
TGTGCCAGCAGCCTTGGGACAGGTTTCCCAATTCAGTACTTC
CASSLGTGFPIQYF
>TRBD1|few|TRBV12-3/TRBV12-4|TRBJ1-2
TGTGCCAGCAGTTTAGAAACAGGGGCCAGTTTT
CASSLETGASF
>TRBD1|.|TRBV28|TRBJ2-7
TGTGCCAGCGGATCAGGACAGGGGGACCACGAGCAGTACTTC
CASGSGQGDHEQYF
>.|.|TRBV6-2/TRBV6-3|TRBJ1-1
TGTGCCAGCACCTCGGCGGTTGATGAAGCTTTCTTT
CASTSAVDEAFF
>.|.|TRBV14|TRBJ1-6
TGTGCCAGCAGCCAAGACCGAGGGCTTAATTCACCCCTCCACTTT
CASSQDRGLNSPLHF